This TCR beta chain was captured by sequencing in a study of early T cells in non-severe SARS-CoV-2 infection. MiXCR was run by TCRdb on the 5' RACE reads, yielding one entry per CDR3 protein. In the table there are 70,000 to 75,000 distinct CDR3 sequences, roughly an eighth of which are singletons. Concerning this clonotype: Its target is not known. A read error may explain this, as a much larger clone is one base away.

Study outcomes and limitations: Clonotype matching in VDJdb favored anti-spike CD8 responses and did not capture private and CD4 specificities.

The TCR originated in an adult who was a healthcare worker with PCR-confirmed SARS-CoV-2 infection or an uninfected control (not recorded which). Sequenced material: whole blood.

The CDR3 protein is CASSSGQVNTGELFF. As DNA, the CDR3 is TGTGCCAGCAGTTCGGGACAGGTGAACACCGGGGAGCTGTTTTTT. The rearrangement joins TRBV28 to TRBJ2-2; 8 nucleotides line up with TRBD1. This CDR3 has 15 residues. CDR1 and CDR2 from the germline V gene are MDHEN and SYDVKM. Losses at the gene ends were 4 bases for V and 1 base for J; bases not matched to a gene: 2.